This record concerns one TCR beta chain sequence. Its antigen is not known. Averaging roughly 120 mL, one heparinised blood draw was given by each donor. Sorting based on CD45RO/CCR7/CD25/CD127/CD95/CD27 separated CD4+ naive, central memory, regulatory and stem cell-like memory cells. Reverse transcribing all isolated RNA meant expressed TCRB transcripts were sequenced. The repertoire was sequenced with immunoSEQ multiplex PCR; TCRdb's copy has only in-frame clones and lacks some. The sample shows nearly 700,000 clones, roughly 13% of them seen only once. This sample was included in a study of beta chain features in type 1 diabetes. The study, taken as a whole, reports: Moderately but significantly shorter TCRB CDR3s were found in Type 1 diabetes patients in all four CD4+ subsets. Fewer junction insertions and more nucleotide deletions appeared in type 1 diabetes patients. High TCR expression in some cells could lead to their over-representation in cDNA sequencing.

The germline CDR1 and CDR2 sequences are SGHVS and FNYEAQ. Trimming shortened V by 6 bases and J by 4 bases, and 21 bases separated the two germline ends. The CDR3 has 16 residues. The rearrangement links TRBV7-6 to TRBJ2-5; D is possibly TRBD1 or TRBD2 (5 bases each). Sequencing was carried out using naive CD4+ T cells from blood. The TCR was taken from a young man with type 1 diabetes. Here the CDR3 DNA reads TGTGCCAGCAGGGACCCTATCCGGGGCGTCATAGAGACCCAGTACTTC. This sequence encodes CASRDPIRGVIETQYF.